This T cell receptor (beta chain) was captured in a study of blood T cell repertoires in COVID-19. Looking at the study overall: Specimens from acute and convalescent COVID-19 originated in the United States, Italy and Spain.

Germline V gives CDR1 SGHAT, CDR2 FQDESV (reference sequence). This CDR3 region has 14 residues. With V trimmed by 5 bases and J by 2 bases, 5 bases remained unmatched. Original processing notes: How many nucleated cells were present was estimated from reference gene primer amplification. Assay: immunoSEQ multiplex PCR; the TCRdb copy retains only in-frame clones and omits some. V, J and clone size are those of that table, while D and trimming were read from the DNA. The table includes about 530,000 clones, approximately 88% detected once. Seattle cases were enrolled at active infection and followed longitudinally.

The chain uses TRBV11-1 and TRBJ2-5; 7 positions agree with TRBD2. The TCR sequence derives from a woman between 45 and 65 years old with COVID-19, enrolled during active disease. The source material was peripheral blood. This chain's CDR3 is CASSPGLGQETQYF. The CDR3 DNA sequence: TGTGCCAGCAGCCCAGGACTAGGGCAAGAGACCCAGTACTTC.